The rows below give T cell receptor beta chains drawn from one sample of a study of graft-versus-host responses after intestinal transplantation. Some clones are missing from TCRdb's copy, which holds only in-frame ones; the method was immunoSEQ multiplex PCR. This table holds 15,000 to 20,000 clones, around three quarters found once. The sample here was ileum tissue, taken approximately 110 days after intestinal transplant. Every receptor here comes from a human patient who received an intestinal transplant, so some T cells may come from the graft donor. Each CDR3 is given with its conserved first and last residue. Fields, in order: clone size, V gene, D gene, J gene, CDR3 DNA, CDR3 protein. A D gene is named only where the DNA matches it firmly. The size field is filled for only some rows; it gives once, few, many or a size class.

>-|TRBV30|-|TRBJ1-1
TGTGCCTGGAGTGGCGGCACTCTGAACACTGAAGCTTTCTTT
CAWSGGTLNTEAFF
>few|TRBV6-1|-|TRBJ2-7
TGTGCCAGCAGTGAAGCTCACTCCTACGAGCAGTACTTC
CASSEAHSYEQYF
>-|TRBV11-1|TRBD1|TRBJ1-4
TGTGCCAGCAGCTTGGGGAACAGGGGGTTCCCTGAAAAACTGTTTTTT
CASSLGNRGFPEKLFF
>once|TRBV7-2|-|TRBJ2-7
TGTGCCAGCAGCTTAGTAGCCCCCCACTTCTACTACGAGCAGTACTTC
CASSLVAPHFYYEQYF
>-|TRBV27|-|TRBJ1-1
TGTGCCAGCCGTAAAGGGATGAACACTGAAGCTTTCTTT
CASRKGMNTEAFF
>-|TRBV9|TRBD2|TRBJ2-1
TGTGCCAGCAGCGTCGGGACTAGCGGGATCGATGAGCAGTTCTTC
CASSVGTSGIDEQFF
>-|TRBV6-6|TRBD1|TRBJ1-2
TGTGCCAGCAGGCAACAGGGGGCGAGAGGCTACACCTTC
CASRQQGARGYTF
>-|TRBV29-1|TRBD1|TRBJ2-1
TGCAGCGTTGATGGGTGGACAGGGGTCTCCTACAATGAGCAGTTCTTC
CSVDGWTGVSYNEQFF
>-|TRBV6-1|-|TRBJ1-1
TGTGCCAGCAGTGAGGGCCCTAGTTTGAACACTGAAGCTTTCTTT
CASSEGPSLNTEAFF
>-|TRBV10-3|TRBD1|TRBJ2-1
TGTGCCTCGGTGGACAGGAGGCACAATGAGCAGTTCTTC
CASVDRRHNEQFF
>-|TRBV27|-|TRBJ1-2
TGTGCCAGCAGTTTACGTGGTGGCCTCTATGGCTACACCTTC
CASSLRGGLYGYTF
>-|TRBV28|-|TRBJ2-1
TGTGCCAGCATGGCAGGGCCCTACAATGAGCAGTTCTTC
CASMAGPYNEQFF
>few|TRBV7-6|TRBD1|TRBJ2-3
TGTGCCAGCAGCAGCGACAGGGAAGATGGAGATACGCAGTATTTT
CASSSDREDGDTQYF
>once|TRBV6-6|-|TRBJ1-6
TGTGCCAGCAGTTACTCGCGACAGGCACCCCTCCACTTT
CASSYSRQAPLHF
>-|TRBV6-1|-|TRBJ2-7
TGTGCCAGCAGTTCCTCTATTCAGGTTTACGAGCAGTACTTC
CASSSSIQVYEQYF
>-|TRBV7-9|TRBD2|TRBJ2-1
TGTGCCAGCAGCTTAGGGACTAGCGGATACAATGAGCAGTTCTTC
CASSLGTSGYNEQFF
>-|TRBV7-9|TRBD1|TRBJ2-1
TGTGCCAGCAGCCTGGGACAGGGGTACAATGAGCAGTTCTTC
CASSLGQGYNEQFF
>-|TRBV5-1|-|TRBJ2-7
TGCGCCAGCAGCTTGGGGGAAGTAATACTCTACGAGCAGTACTTC
CASSLGEVILYEQYF
>-|TRBV28|TRBD2|TRBJ2-3
TGTGCCAGCATCGGGACTAGCGGGAGTAGGGATACGCAGTATTTT
CASIGTSGSRDTQYF
>-|TRBV6-5|TRBD2|TRBJ2-1
TGTGCCAGCAGTTACTTGGCGGGAGGTTACAATGAGCAGTTCTTC
CASSYLAGGYNEQFF
>-|TRBV19|-|TRBJ2-7
TGTGCCAGTTCTCCGGGGCTACTGTGGGAGCAGTACTTC
CASSPGLLWEQYF
>-|TRBV28|-|TRBJ2-1
TGTGCCAGCAGTTTAGGGCGGTACAATGAGCAGTTCTTC
CASSLGRYNEQFF
>few|TRBV6-5|-|TRBJ1-1
TGTGCCAGCAGACCTATGGGGGGAAGTGGAGCTTTCTTT
CASRPMGGSGAFF
>-|TRBV4-1|-|TRBJ2-5
TGCGCCAGCAGCCAAGTAGGTCCTGAAGAGACCCAGTACTTC
CASSQVGPEETQYF
>-|TRBV5-4|-|TRBJ2-7
TGTGCCAGCAGCTCGACAGAGTTGGAGCAGTACTTC
CASSSTELEQYF
>-|TRBV28|TRBD1|TRBJ2-2
TGTGCCAGCAGTTCCGAAGGGGGCTGGGTCACCGGGGAGCTGTTTTTT
CASSSEGGWVTGELFF
>-|TRBV5-1|-|TRBJ2-3
TGCGCCAGCTTCGGGGAACCGGGATCCACAGATACGCAGTATTTT
CASFGEPGSTDTQYF
>-|TRBV7-4|-|TRBJ2-1
TGTGCCAGCAGCTTATGGGTCTACAATGAGCAGTTCTTC
CASSLWVYNEQFF
>-|TRBV28|TRBD1|TRBJ1-6
TGTGCCACCTCCGGGACAGGGTCTGAATCACCCCTCCACTTT
CATSGTGSESPLHF
>-|TRBV19|-|TRBJ1-1
TGTGCCAGTAGTCTCTCCGCTGAAGCTTTCTTT
CASSLSAEAFF
>-|TRBV5-1|-|TRBJ1-3
TGCGCCAGCAGCTCCTTTGGGGGGAACTCTGGAAACACCATATATTTT
CASSSFGGNSGNTIYF
>-|TRBV7-9|-|TRBJ1-2
TGTGCCAGCAGCTCGTCCGGCAATAACTATGGCTACACCTTC
CASSSSGNNYGYTF
>-|TRBV28|TRBD1|TRBJ1-2
TGTGCCAGCAGTCTTCCCGGGAGGACAGGGGGCGTTGGCTACACCTTC
CASSLPGRTGGVGYTF
>-|TRBV11-3|-|TRBJ2-7
TGTGCCAGCAGCTTACGGAGAGCCCGCTCCTACGAGCAGTACTTC
CASSLRRARSYEQYF
>-|TRBV10-3|TRBD2|TRBJ2-3
TGTGCCATCAGTGAAAAAAGACAGGAAAAAAAACCCCAGCGGGAGGGCCTGAATACGCAGTATTTT
CAISEKRQEKKPQREGLNTQYF
>few|TRBV6-6|-|TRBJ1-5
TGTGCCAGCAGGGACAGTCGCAATCAGCCCCAGCATTTT
CASRDSRNQPQHF
>once|TRBV5-5|TRBD1|TRBJ2-7
TGTGCCAGCAGTTGGACAGGGCTTTATTACGAGCAGTACTTC
CASSWTGLYYEQYF
>-|TRBV5-6|-|TRBJ2-7
TGTGCCAGCAGCCCGGCCATCTCCTACGAGCAGTACTTC
CASSPAISYEQYF
>-|TRBV2|TRBD2|TRBJ2-3
TGTGCCAGCAGTGAGGGACTAGCGGGAGTCAGCACAGATACGCAGTATTTT
CASSEGLAGVSTDTQYF
>few|TRBV2|-|TRBJ2-2
TGTGCCAGCAGACGAACCGGGGAGCTGTTTTTT
CASRRTGELFF
>-|TRBV4-1|-|TRBJ1-1
TGCGCCAGCAGTCTGTGGGTGGGCACTGAAGCTTTCTTT
CASSLWVGTEAFF
>-|TRBV19|-|TRBJ2-7
TGTGCCAGTAGTGCGACCTGGGACCCCGCCTACGAGCAGTACTTC
CASSATWDPAYEQYF
>once|TRBV6-1|TRBD2|TRBJ2-7
TGTGCCAGCAGTGACCTACCCGGGACTAGCGGGCCATCCTACGAGCAGTACTTC
CASSDLPGTSGPSYEQYF
>-|TRBV18|-|TRBJ2-7
TGTGCCAGCTCACCAGTAGGGACATCCTCCTACGAGCAGTACTTC
CASSPVGTSSYEQYF
>-|TRBV25-1|-|TRBJ1-5
TGTGCCAGCAGTGAATACGGTAGCAATCAGCCCCAGCATTTT
CASSEYGSNQPQHF